Sequencing of this T cell receptor (beta chain) was carried out in a study of siplizumab effects on memory and regulatory T cells. This clone showed up just once. Trimming shortened V by 4 bases and J by 4 bases, and 10 bases separated the two germline ends. CDR1 is MRHNA, CDR2 SNTAGT, per germline. CDR3 length: 14 amino acids. Clones were read by immunoSEQ multiplex PCR, and TCRdb kept only the in-frame ones, dropping some. The repertoire holds 100,000 or so clones, with more than 85% as singletons. The sample taken for sequencing was CD4+ T cells sorted from blood. The chain carries TRBV6-4 and TRBJ2-2; D is ambiguous. The TCR originated in a human donor in good health. The CDR3 DNA reads TGTGCCAGCAGTGTTAGAATTCGCACCGGGGAGCTGTTTTTT. Translation: CASSVRIRTGELFF.